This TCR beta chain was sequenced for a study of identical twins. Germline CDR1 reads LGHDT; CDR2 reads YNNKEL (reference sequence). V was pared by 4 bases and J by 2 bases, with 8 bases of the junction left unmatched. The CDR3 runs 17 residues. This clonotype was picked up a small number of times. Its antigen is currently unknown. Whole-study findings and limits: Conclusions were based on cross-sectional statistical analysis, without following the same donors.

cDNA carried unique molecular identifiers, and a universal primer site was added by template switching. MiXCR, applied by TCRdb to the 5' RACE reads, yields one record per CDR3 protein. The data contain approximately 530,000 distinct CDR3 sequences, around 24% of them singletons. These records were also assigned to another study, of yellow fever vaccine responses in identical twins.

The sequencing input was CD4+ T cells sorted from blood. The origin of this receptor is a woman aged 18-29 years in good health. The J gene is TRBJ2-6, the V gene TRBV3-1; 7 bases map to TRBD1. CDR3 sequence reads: CASSPRSGQAGANVLTF. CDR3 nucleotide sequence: TGTGCCAGCAGCCCCCGTTCTGGACAGGCTGGGGCCAACGTCCTGACTTTC. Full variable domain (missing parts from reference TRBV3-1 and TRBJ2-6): DTAVSQTPKYLVTQMGNDKSIKCEQNLGHDTMYWYKQDSKKFLKIMFSYNNKELIINETVPNRFSPKSPDKAHLNLHINSLELGDSAVYFCASSPRSGQAGANVLTFGAGSRLTVL.